One sample yielded the 9 T cell receptor beta chains listed below, sequenced in a study of T-cell memory formation after mild COVID-19. TCRdb itself ran the 5' RACE reads through MiXCR, one entry per CDR3 protein. The table shows about 410,000 distinct CDR3 sequences, with under 20% occurring only once. Specimen: PBMCs or a T cell subset sorted from them (not recorded which). The receptor source for this set is a man aged 18 to 29 who had mild COVID-19 (a few samples of this study predate the infection). Cell type and time point are not known.

This clonotype has a handful of counts. The V and J genes are TRBV3-1 and TRBJ1-1; D call uncertain. Germline loops: CDR1 LGHDT, CDR2 YNNKEL (reference sequence). The ends were cut back, 6 bases at V and 0 bases at J, with 8 bases in the middle. This CDR3 has 13 amino acids. The CDR3 sequence: CASRQSLNTEAFF. The CDR3 DNA follows: TGTGCCAGCAGGCAGAGTCTGAACACTGAAGCTTTCTTT.

This clonotype was detected ten times or more. The chain recombines TRBV18 with TRBJ2-7; 10 bases map to TRBD1. Germline V gene sequence: CDR1 KGHSH, CDR2 LQKENI. This CDR3 contains 17 residues. The J segment lost 5 bases and the V segment lost 8 bases, leaving 18 bases of the junction unmatched. The CDR3 spells CASTRAGDGTGVHEQYF. DNA of the CDR3: TGTGCCAGCACGCGAGCCGGGGACGGGACAGGGGTCCACGAGCAGTACTTC.

This clonotype came up a few times. The J gene is TRBJ2-5, the V gene TRBV9; no firm D call. The V and J ends lost 0 bases and 4 bases respectively, with 16 bases between them. The germline V gene has CDR1 SGDLS and CDR2 YYNGEE. This CDR3 region has 16 residues. The CDR3 sequence is CASSVDGTGRPETQYF. CDR3 in DNA: TGTGCCAGCAGCGTAGATGGTACGGGCCGTCCAGAGACCCAGTACTTC.

The V and J genes are TRBV4-3 and TRBJ1-4; a possible D gene is TRBD1 (5 bases). Germline V gene data show CDR1 as LGHNA and CDR2 as YSLEER. There are 14 residues in the CDR3. Trimming took off 4 bases at V and 6 bases at J, with 12 bases between the two ends. The CDR3 here is CASSRGGGYEKLFF. The CDR3 DNA reads as TGCGCCAGCAGCCGTGGGGGGGGATATGAAAAACTGTTTTTT.

This clonotype appeared many times. The rearrangement links TRBV5-1 to TRBJ2-1, with unresolved D. V was trimmed by 3 bases and J by 8 bases, leaving 6 bases between them. CDR1 is SGHRS, CDR2 YFSETQ, per germline. The CDR3 runs to 11 residues. CDR3 nucleotides: TGCGCCAGCAGCTGGGTGGATGAGCAGTTCTTC. Its protein is CASSWVDEQFF.

To note about this clonotype: One junction end does not reproduce the germline sequence, and a read error may be involved. The chain has TRBV12-3 or TRBV12-4 and TRBJ2-2; D gene ambiguous. The CDR3 runs to 14 residues. The CDR3 DNA follows: TGTGCCAGCGCTGAACCGAAAACCACCCGGGAGCTGTTTTTT. Amino acids: CASAEPKTTRELFF.

This clonotype was detected a few times. V and J are TRBV6-5 and TRBJ1-1; 10 bases agree with TRBD1. Germline V gives CDR1 MNHEY, CDR2 SVGAGI. With 5 bases clipped from V and 8 bases from J, the junction kept 8 bases outside the gene matches. The CDR3 has 14 amino acids. CDR3 sequence reads: CASSHGTGVVEAFF. In DNA, the CDR3 is TGTGCCAGCAGTCACGGGACAGGGGTGGTAGAAGCTTTCTTT.

The table lists this clonotype with a few counts. V usage is TRBV4-3 and J usage is TRBJ1-5; D not resolved. V lost 0 bases and J lost 0, with 15 bases in between. Germline V gene lookup returns CDR1 LGHNA and CDR2 YSLEER. The CDR3 loop spans 18 amino acids. Written as DNA, the CDR3 is TGCGCCAGCAGCCAAGAATTGGGAGAGGTTTATAGCAATCAGCCCCAGCATTTT. Its translation: CASSQELGEVYSNQPQHF.

The table lists this clonotype with many counts. The chain uses TRBV20-1 and TRBJ1-1, with TRBD1 matching 7 bases. Germline CDR1 is DFQATT and CDR2 is SNEGSKA (reference sequence). The V segment lost 3 bases and the J segment 5 bases; nucleotides outside the gene matches: 6. The CDR3 sequence is 13 residues long. CDR3 sequence: CSASQGQPTEAFF. CDR3 DNA: TGCAGTGCTAGCCAGGGACAGCCGACTGAAGCTTTCTTT.